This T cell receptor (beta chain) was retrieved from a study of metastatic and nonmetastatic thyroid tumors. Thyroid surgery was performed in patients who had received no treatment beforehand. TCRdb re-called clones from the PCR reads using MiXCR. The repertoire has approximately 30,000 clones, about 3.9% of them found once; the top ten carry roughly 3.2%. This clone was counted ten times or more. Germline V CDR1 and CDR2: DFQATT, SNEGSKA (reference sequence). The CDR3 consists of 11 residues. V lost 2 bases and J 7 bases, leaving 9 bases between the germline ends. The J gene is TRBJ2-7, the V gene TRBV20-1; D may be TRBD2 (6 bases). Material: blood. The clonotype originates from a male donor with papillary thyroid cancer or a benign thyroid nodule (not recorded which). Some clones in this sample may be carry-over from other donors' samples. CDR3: CSARSGREQYF. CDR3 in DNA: TGCAGTGCTAGATCTGGGAGGGAGCAGTACTTC.